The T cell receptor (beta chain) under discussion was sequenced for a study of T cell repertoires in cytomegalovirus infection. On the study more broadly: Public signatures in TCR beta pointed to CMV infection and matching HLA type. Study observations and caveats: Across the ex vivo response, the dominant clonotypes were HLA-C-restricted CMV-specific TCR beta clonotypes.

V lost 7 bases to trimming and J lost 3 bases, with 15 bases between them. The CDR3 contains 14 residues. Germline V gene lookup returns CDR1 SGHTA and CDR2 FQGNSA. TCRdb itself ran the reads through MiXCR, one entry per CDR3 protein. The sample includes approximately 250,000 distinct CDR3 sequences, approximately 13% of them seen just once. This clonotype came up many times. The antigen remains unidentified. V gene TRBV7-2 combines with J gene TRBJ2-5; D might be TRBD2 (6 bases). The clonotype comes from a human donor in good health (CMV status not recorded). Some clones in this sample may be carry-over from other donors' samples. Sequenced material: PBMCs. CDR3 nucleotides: TGTGCCAGCACCGCCGGAGGGGCCAAAGAGACCCAGTACTTC. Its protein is CASTAGGAKETQYF. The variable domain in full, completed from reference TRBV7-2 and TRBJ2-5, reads GAGVSQSPSNKVTEKGKDVELRCDPISGHTALYWYRQSLGQGLEFLIYFQGNSAPDKSGLPSDRFSAERTGGSVSTLTIQRTQQEDSAVYLCASTAGGAKETQYFGPGTRLLVL.